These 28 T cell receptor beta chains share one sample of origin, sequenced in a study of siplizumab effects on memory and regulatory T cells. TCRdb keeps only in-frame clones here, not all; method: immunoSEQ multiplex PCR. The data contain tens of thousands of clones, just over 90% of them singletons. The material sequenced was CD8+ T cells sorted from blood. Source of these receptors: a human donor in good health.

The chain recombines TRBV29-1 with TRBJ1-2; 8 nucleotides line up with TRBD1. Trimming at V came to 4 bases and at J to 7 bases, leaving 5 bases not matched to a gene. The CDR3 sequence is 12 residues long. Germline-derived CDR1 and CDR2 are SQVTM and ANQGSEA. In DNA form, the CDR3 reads TGCAGCGTTGTGGACAGGGCCGGTGGCTACACCTTC. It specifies CSVVDRAGGYTF.

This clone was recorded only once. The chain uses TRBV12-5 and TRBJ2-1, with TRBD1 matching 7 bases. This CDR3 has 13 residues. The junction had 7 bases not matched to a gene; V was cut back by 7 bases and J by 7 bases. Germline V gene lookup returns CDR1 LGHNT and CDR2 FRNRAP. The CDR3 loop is CASVQGIGNEQFF. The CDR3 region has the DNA TGTGCTAGTGTACAGGGGATTGGAAATGAGCAGTTCTTC.

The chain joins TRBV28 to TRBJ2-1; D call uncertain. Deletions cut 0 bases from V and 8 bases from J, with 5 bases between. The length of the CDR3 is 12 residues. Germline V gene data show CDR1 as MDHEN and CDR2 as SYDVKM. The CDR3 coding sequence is TGTGCCAGCAGTTTATGGAGTGATGAGCAGTTCTTC. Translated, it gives CASSLWSDEQFF.

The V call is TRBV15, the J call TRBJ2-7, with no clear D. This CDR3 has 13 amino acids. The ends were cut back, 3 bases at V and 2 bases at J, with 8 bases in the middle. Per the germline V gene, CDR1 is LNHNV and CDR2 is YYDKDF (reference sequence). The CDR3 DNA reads TGTGCCACCAGCAGCCTAGGTCCCTACGAGCAGTACTTC. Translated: CATSSLGPYEQYF.

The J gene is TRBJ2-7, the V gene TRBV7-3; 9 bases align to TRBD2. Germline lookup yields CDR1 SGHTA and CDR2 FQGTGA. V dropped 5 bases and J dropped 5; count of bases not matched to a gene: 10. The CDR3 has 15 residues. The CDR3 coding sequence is TGTGCCAGCAGCCCAGTAGCGGGAGTGGCGGACGAGCAGTACTTC. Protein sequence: CASSPVAGVADEQYF.

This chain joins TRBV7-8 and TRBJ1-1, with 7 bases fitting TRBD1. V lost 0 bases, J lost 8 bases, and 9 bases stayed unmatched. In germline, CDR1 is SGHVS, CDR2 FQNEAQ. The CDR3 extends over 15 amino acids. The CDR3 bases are TGTGCCAGCAGCTTAGCGGGAGGGACAGCCAGAGAAGCTTTCTTT. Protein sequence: CASSLAGGTAREAFF.

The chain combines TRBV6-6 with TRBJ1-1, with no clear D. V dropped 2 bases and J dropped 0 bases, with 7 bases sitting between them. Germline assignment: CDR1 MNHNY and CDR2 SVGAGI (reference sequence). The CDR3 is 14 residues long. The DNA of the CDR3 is TGTGCCAGCAGTTACGTTGAGATGAACACTGAAGCTTTCTTT. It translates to CASSYVEMNTEAFF.

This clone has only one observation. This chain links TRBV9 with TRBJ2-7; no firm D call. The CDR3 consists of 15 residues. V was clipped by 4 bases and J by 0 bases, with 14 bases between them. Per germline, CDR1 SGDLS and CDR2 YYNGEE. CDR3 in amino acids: CASSPTVESSYEQYF. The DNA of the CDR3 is TGTGCCAGCAGCCCCACGGTTGAGAGCTCCTACGAGCAGTACTTC.

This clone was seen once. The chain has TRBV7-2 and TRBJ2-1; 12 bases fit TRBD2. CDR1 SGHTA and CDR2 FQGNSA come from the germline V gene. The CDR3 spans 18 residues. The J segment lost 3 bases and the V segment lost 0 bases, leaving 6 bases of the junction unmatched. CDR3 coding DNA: TGTGCCAGCAGCTTAGCAACTCGACTAGCGGGAGTCTACAATGAGCAGTTCTTC. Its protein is CASSLATRLAGVYNEQFF.

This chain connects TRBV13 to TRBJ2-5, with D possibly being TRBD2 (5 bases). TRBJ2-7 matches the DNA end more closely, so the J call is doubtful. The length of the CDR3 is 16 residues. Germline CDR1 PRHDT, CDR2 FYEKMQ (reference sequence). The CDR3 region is CASSPSPGIALYEQYF. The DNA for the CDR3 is TGTGCCAGCAGCCCTTCCCCCGGAATAGCGTTATACGAGCAGTACTTC.

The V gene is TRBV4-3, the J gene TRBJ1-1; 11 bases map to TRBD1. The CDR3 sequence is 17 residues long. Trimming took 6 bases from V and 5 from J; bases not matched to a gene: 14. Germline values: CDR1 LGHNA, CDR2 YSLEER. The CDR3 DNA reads TGCGCCAGCAGTTTGCTCGGGACAGGGGGACCAAGGACTGAAGCTTTCTTT. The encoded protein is CASSLLGTGGPRTEAFF.

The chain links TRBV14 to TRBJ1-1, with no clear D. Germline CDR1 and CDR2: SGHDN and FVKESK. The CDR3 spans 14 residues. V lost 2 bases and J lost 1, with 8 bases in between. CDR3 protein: CASSQPDENTEAFF. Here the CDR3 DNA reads TGTGCCAGCAGCCAACCGGACGAGAACACTGAAGCTTTCTTT. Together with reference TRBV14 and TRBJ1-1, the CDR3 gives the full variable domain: EAGVTQFPSHSVIEKGQTVTLRCDPISGHDNLYWYRRVMGKEIKFLLHFVKESKQDESGMPNNRFLAERTGGTYSTLKVQPAELEDSGVYFCASSQPDENTEAFFGQGTRLTVV.

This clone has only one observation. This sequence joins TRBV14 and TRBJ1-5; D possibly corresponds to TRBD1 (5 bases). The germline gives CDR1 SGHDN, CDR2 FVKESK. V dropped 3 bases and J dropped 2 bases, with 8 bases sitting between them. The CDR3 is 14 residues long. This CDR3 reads CASSQGTGNQPQHF. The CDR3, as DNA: TGTGCCAGCAGCCAGGGGACGGGCAATCAGCCCCAGCATTTT.

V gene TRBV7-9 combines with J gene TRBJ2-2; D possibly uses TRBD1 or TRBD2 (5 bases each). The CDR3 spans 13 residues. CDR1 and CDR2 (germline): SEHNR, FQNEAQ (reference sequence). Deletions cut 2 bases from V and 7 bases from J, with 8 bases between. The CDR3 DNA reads TGTGCCAGCAGCTTACCTGGGGGCGGGGAGCTGTTTTTT. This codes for CASSLPGGGELFF.

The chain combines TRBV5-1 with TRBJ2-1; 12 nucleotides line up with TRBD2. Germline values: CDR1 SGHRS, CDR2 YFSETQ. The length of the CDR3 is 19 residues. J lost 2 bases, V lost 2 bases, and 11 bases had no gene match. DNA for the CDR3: TGCGCCAGCAGCTTAGGACTAGCGGGAAATGAAGGGACCTACAATGAGCAGTTCTTC. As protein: CASSLGLAGNEGTYNEQFF.

CDR3 in amino acids: CASSLGQGYNQPQHF. CDR3 DNA: TGCGCCAGCAGCTTGGGACAGGGTTACAATCAGCCCCAGCATTTT. The rearrangement joins TRBV5-1 to TRBJ1-5; TRBD1 agrees at 7 bases. Trimming cost V 0 bases and J 3 bases; bases outside gene matches: 3. Per germline, CDR1 SGHRS and CDR2 YFSETQ. This CDR3 is 15 amino acids long.

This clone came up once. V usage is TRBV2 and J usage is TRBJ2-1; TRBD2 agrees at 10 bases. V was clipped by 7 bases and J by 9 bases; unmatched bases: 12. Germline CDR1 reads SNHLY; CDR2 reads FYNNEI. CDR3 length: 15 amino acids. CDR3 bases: TGTGCCAGCATATCACCTAGCGGGAGTCTACGTGAGCAGTTCTTC. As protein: CASISPSGSLREQFF.

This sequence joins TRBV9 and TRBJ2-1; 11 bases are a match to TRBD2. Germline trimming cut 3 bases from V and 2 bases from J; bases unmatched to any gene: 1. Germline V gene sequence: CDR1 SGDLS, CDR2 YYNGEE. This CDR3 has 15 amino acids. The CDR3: CASSATSGTYNEQFF. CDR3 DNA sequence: TGTGCCAGCAGCGCGACTAGCGGGACCTACAATGAGCAGTTCTTC.

The CDR3 is CASSQGTNNEQFF. CDR3 DNA sequence: TGTGCCAGCAGCCAAGGCACTAACAATGAGCAGTTCTTC. The rearrangement uses TRBV4-2 and TRBJ2-1, with D unclear. This CDR3 has 13 amino acids. Trimming took off 1 base at V and 5 bases at J, with 6 bases between the two ends. Germline assignment: CDR1 LGHNA and CDR2 YNFKEQ.

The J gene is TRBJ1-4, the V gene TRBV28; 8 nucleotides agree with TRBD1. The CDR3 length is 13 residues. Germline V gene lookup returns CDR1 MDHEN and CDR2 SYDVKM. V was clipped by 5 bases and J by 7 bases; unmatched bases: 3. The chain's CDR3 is CASSPQGGEKLFF. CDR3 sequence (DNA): TGTGCCAGCAGTCCACAGGGGGGTGAAAAACTGTTTTTT. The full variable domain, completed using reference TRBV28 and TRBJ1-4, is DVKVTQSSRYLVKRTGEKVFLECVQDMDHENMFWYRQDPGLGLRLIYFSYDVKMKEKGDIPEGYSVSREKKERFSLILESASTNQTSMYLCASSPQGGEKLFFGSGTQLSVL.

In DNA, the CDR3 is TGCAGTGCTAGGTGGGGGTTCGAGCAGTACTTC. Protein product: CSARWGFEQYF. The V gene is TRBV20-1, the J gene TRBJ2-7; D is tentatively TRBD1 or TRBD2 (5 bases each). Germline V lookup: CDR1 DFQATT, CDR2 SNEGSKA (reference sequence). The CDR3 is made up of 11 amino acids. The V end was cut by 3 bases, the J end by 6 bases, with 9 bases between.

The CDR3 DNA sequence: TGCAGCGTCGCAAGCCGGGACTTCTACAATGAGCAGTTCTTC. This translates into CSVASRDFYNEQFF. The chain couples TRBV29-1 to TRBJ2-1; D is perhaps TRBD2 (6 bases). Trimming took off 6 bases at V and 3 bases at J, with 15 bases between the two ends. The CDR3 is made up of 14 amino acids. Germline V CDR1 and CDR2: SQVTM, ANQGSEA.

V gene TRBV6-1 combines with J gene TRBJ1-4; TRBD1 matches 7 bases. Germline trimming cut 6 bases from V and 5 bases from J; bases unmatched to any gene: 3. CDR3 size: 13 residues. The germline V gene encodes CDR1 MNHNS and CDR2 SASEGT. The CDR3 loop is CASSRDSNEKLFF. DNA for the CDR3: TGTGCCAGCAGCCGGGACAGCAATGAAAAACTGTTTTTT.

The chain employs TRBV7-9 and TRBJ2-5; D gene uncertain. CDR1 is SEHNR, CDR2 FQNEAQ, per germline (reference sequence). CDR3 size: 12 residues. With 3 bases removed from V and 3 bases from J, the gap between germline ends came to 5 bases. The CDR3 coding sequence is TGTGCCAGCAGCTTTGAAGAAGAGACCCAGTACTTC. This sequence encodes CASSFEEETQYF. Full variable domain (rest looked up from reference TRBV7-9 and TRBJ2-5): DTGVSQNPRHKITKRGQNVTFRCDPISEHNRLYWYRQTLGQGPEFLTYFQNEAQLEKSRLLSDRFSAERPKGSFSTLEIQRTEQGDSAMYLCASSFEEETQYFGPGTRLLVL.

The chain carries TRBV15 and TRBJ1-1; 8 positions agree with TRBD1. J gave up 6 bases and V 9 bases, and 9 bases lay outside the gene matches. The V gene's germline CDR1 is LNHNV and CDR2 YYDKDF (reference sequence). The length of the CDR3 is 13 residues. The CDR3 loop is CATMQGAAAEAFF. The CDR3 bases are TGTGCCACGATGCAGGGGGCGGCAGCTGAAGCTTTCTTT.

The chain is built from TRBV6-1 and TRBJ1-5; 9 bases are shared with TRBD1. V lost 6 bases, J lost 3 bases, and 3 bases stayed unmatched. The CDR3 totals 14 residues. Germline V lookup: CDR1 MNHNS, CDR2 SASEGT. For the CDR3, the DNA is TGTGCCAGCAGAGGGGACAGGGACAATCAGCCCCAGCATTTT. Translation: CASRGDRDNQPQHF.

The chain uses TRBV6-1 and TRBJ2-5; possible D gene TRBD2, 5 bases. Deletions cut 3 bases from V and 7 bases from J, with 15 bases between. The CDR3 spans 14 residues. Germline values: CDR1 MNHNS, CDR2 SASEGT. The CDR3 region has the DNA TGTGCCAGCAGTGAGACTCTAGCCCGCGGGACCCAGTACTTC. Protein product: CASSETLARGTQYF.

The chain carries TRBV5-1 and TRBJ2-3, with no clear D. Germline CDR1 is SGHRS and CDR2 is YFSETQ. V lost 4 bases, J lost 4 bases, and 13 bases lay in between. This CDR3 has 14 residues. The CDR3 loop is CASSDLSGPDTQYF. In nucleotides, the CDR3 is TGCGCCAGCAGCGATTTGTCCGGGCCAGATACGCAGTATTTT. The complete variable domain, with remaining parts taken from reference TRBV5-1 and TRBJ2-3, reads KAGVTQTPRYLIKTRGQQVTLSCSPISGHRSVSWYQQTPGQGLQFLFEYFSETQRNKGNFPGRFSGRQFSNSRSEMNVSTLELGDSALYLCASSDLSGPDTQYFGPGTRLTVL.